Listed below are T cell receptor beta chains from one sample, sequenced in a study of neurological immune-mediated disorders. Using its own MiXCR run on the 5' RACE reads, TCRdb lists one record per CDR3 protein. Here the sample spans 65,000 to 85,000 distinct CDR3 sequences, about 3% being singletons. The sequencing input was PBMCs. The receptors here all came from a woman in her fifties or sixties with multiple sclerosis. Each CDR3 is given with its conserved first and last residue. The D gene is left open where the match is weak. A row's size may be missing; if present it is once, few, many or a size class.

d_gene: .
j_gene: TRBJ2-5
abundance: .
v_gene: TRBV28
CDR3nt: TGTGACAGCTCGAGGGGGGAGACCCAGTACTTC
CDR3aa: CDSSRGETQYF

d_gene: TRBD2
j_gene: TRBJ2-1
abundance: few
v_gene: TRBV20-1
CDR3nt: TGCAGTGCTAGGGACTTTGGGAGGGGTCACTACAATGAGCAGTTCTTC
CDR3aa: CSARDFGRGHYNEQFF

d_gene: TRBD1
j_gene: TRBJ1-3
abundance: many
v_gene: TRBV7-9
CDR3nt: TGTGCCAGCAGTTACCGGGACAGACCCTTCTCTGGAAACACCATATATTTT
CDR3aa: CASSYRDRPFSGNTIYF

d_gene: .
j_gene: TRBJ2-1
abundance: many
v_gene: TRBV11-2
CDR3nt: TGTGCCAGCAGCTTAGCCCGAGATAGTAATTACAATGAGCAGTTCTTC
CDR3aa: CASSLARDSNYNEQFF

d_gene: TRBD1
j_gene: TRBJ2-2
abundance: many
v_gene: TRBV5-5
CDR3nt: TGTGCCAGCAGCCGCACAGGGGGCGCGTCCGGGGAGCTGTTTTTT
CDR3aa: CASSRTGGASGELFF

d_gene: .
j_gene: TRBJ2-3
abundance: many
v_gene: TRBV12-3/TRBV12-4
CDR3nt: TGTGCCAGCCGCCCTCCGGGTAGCACAGATACGCAGTATTTT
CDR3aa: CASRPPGSTDTQYF

d_gene: TRBD2
j_gene: TRBJ2-7
abundance: many
v_gene: TRBV6-5
CDR3nt: TGTGCCAGCAGTTACGGGACTAGCGGCTCCTACGAGCAGTACTTC
CDR3aa: CASSYGTSGSYEQYF

d_gene: TRBD2
j_gene: TRBJ2-7
abundance: many
v_gene: TRBV9
CDR3nt: TGTGCCAGCAGCGCCGGGACTAGCGGCTACGAGCAGTACTTC
CDR3aa: CASSAGTSGYEQYF

d_gene: TRBD1
j_gene: TRBJ1-3
abundance: many
v_gene: TRBV6-6
CDR3nt: TGTGCCAGCAGTTACGGTGACAGGGGCGATGGAAACACCATATATTTT
CDR3aa: CASSYGDRGDGNTIYF

d_gene: .
j_gene: TRBJ2-2
abundance: many
v_gene: TRBV20-1
CDR3nt: TGCAGTGCTAGAGTGGCAGGGGATACCGGGGAGCTGTTTTTT
CDR3aa: CSARVAGDTGELFF

d_gene: .
j_gene: TRBJ2-4
abundance: many
v_gene: TRBV12-3/TRBV12-4
CDR3nt: TGTGCCAGCAGTTTACCTAGCAAAAACATTCAGTACTTC
CDR3aa: CASSLPSKNIQYF

d_gene: .
j_gene: TRBJ1-1
abundance: many
v_gene: TRBV5-1
CDR3nt: TGCGCCAGCAGCTCCCAAGGTAGAATCATGAACACTGAAGCTTTCTTT
CDR3aa: CASSSQGRIMNTEAFF

d_gene: .
j_gene: TRBJ2-7
abundance: many
v_gene: TRBV14
CDR3nt: TGTGCCAGCAGCCAAACTGGGACTTCCGAGCAGTACTTC
CDR3aa: CASSQTGTSEQYF

d_gene: .
j_gene: TRBJ2-5
abundance: many
v_gene: TRBV29-1
CDR3nt: TGCAGCGCCATTCCGCCTCAAGAGACCCAGTACTTC
CDR3aa: CSAIPPQETQYF

d_gene: .
j_gene: TRBJ1-2
abundance: many
v_gene: TRBV7-2
CDR3nt: TGTGCCAGCAGCTTAGGGGGGCATGCTTATGGCTACACCTTC
CDR3aa: CASSLGGHAYGYTF

d_gene: .
j_gene: TRBJ2-3
abundance: many
v_gene: TRBV7-2
CDR3nt: TGTGCCAGCAGCTCCGAACTTACAGATACGCAGTATTTT
CDR3aa: CASSSELTDTQYF

d_gene: .
j_gene: TRBJ1-1
abundance: many
v_gene: TRBV19
CDR3nt: TGTGCCAGTACCCAGCGAGGGGTGGGGGCTGAAGCTTTCTTT
CDR3aa: CASTQRGVGAEAFF

d_gene: TRBD1
j_gene: TRBJ1-4
abundance: many
v_gene: TRBV5-1
CDR3nt: TGCGCCAGCAGCAGGGACAGGGGAAGCGAAAAACTGTTTTTT
CDR3aa: CASSRDRGSEKLFF

d_gene: .
j_gene: TRBJ2-7
abundance: many
v_gene: TRBV5-6
CDR3nt: TGTGCCAGCAGCTTGAGGGCCAGGGCGGCCGAGCAGTACTTC
CDR3aa: CASSLRARAAEQYF

d_gene: .
j_gene: TRBJ1-1
abundance: many
v_gene: TRBV5-7
CDR3nt: TGTGCCAGCAGCCCCATGGGAGGGGACACTGAAGCTTTCTTT
CDR3aa: CASSPMGGDTEAFF

d_gene: TRBD2
j_gene: TRBJ2-2
abundance: many
v_gene: TRBV3-1
CDR3nt: TGTGCCAGCAGCCAAGTGGGAGCGGGAGCCTACACCGGGGAGCTGTTTTTT
CDR3aa: CASSQVGAGAYTGELFF

d_gene: TRBD1
j_gene: TRBJ1-6
abundance: many
v_gene: TRBV20-1
CDR3nt: TGCAGTGCAAGGGACAGGGGAAGTACCTATAATTCACCCCTCCACTTT
CDR3aa: CSARDRGSTYNSPLHF

d_gene: .
j_gene: TRBJ2-4
abundance: many
v_gene: TRBV12-3/TRBV12-4
CDR3nt: TGTGCCAGCAGAGGCGACATTCAGTACTTC
CDR3aa: CASRGDIQYF

d_gene: .
j_gene: TRBJ2-7
abundance: many
v_gene: TRBV20-1
CDR3nt: TGCAGTGCTAGAAGTCCAGGGGACCTCTACGAGCAGTACTTC
CDR3aa: CSARSPGDLYEQYF

d_gene: .
j_gene: TRBJ2-5
abundance: many
v_gene: TRBV24-1
CDR3nt: TGTGCCACCAGTGATTCGAGATCGGAGACCCAGTACTTC
CDR3aa: CATSDSRSETQYF

d_gene: .
j_gene: TRBJ1-5
abundance: many
v_gene: TRBV19
CDR3nt: TGTGCCAGTAGGGAGACCCAATATAGCAATCAGCCCCAGCATTTT
CDR3aa: CASRETQYSNQPQHF

d_gene: TRBD2
j_gene: TRBJ2-1
abundance: many
v_gene: TRBV7-3
CDR3nt: TGTGCCAGCAGCATGTCTCCGACTAGCGGGAGCCGGGAGCAGTTCTTC
CDR3aa: CASSMSPTSGSREQFF

d_gene: .
j_gene: TRBJ2-7
abundance: many
v_gene: TRBV5-1
CDR3nt: TGCGCCAGCAGCTTGGGAGGGGACGGCGAGCAGTACTTC
CDR3aa: CASSLGGDGEQYF

d_gene: TRBD1
j_gene: TRBJ2-2
abundance: many
v_gene: TRBV20-1
CDR3nt: TGCAGTGCTTACGACAGGGGGTATATCACCGGGGAGCTGTTTTTT
CDR3aa: CSAYDRGYITGELFF

d_gene: .
j_gene: TRBJ2-5
abundance: many
v_gene: TRBV5-1
CDR3nt: TGCGCCAGCAACCGGGGCGCGAGAGAGACCCAGTACTTC
CDR3aa: CASNRGARETQYF

d_gene: TRBD1
j_gene: TRBJ2-2
abundance: many
v_gene: TRBV9
CDR3nt: TGTGCCAGCAGCTTCGCGGGACAGGCATTTACCGGGGAGCTGTTTTTT
CDR3aa: CASSFAGQAFTGELFF

d_gene: .
j_gene: TRBJ2-2
abundance: many
v_gene: TRBV5-5
CDR3nt: TGTGCCAGCAGCTTGGTTGTGTTCACCGGGGAGCTGTTTTTT
CDR3aa: CASSLVVFTGELFF

d_gene: .
j_gene: TRBJ2-5
abundance: many
v_gene: TRBV5-1
CDR3nt: TGCGCCAGCAGCTTTTCCGGACCTTGGCAAGAGACCCAGTACTTC
CDR3aa: CASSFSGPWQETQYF

d_gene: TRBD1
j_gene: TRBJ2-1
abundance: many
v_gene: TRBV5-1
CDR3nt: TGCGCCAGCAGCTTGCAAGGACAGGGGGCTAATGAGCAGTTCTTC
CDR3aa: CASSLQGQGANEQFF

d_gene: .
j_gene: TRBJ1-6
abundance: many
v_gene: TRBV5-1
CDR3nt: TGCGCCAGCCCCAACCGGGACGTAGGGGACCTGAATTCACCCCTCCACTTT
CDR3aa: CASPNRDVGDLNSPLHF

d_gene: .
j_gene: TRBJ2-3
abundance: many
v_gene: TRBV5-5
CDR3nt: TGTGCCAGCAGCTTGGCGTACAGGAGGGGACTGACTAGCACAGATACGCAGTATTTT
CDR3aa: CASSLAYRRGLTSTDTQYF

d_gene: TRBD1
j_gene: TRBJ2-6
abundance: few
v_gene: TRBV20-1
CDR3nt: TGCAGTGCTAGGGACGGGACAGGGGGGACTTCTGGGGCCAACGTCCTGACTTTC
CDR3aa: CSARDGTGGTSGANVLTF

d_gene: .
j_gene: TRBJ1-4
abundance: many
v_gene: TRBV2
CDR3nt: TGTGCCAGTCAGGGTCCGGGTGAAAAACTGTTTTTT
CDR3aa: CASQGPGEKLFF

d_gene: TRBD2
j_gene: TRBJ2-3
abundance: many
v_gene: TRBV6-2/TRBV6-3
CDR3nt: TGTGCCAGCAGCAACCTAGCGGGAGCGGGCACAGATACGCAGTATTTT
CDR3aa: CASSNLAGAGTDTQYF

d_gene: TRBD2
j_gene: TRBJ2-1
abundance: many
v_gene: TRBV11-1
CDR3nt: TGTGCCAGCAGCTTCTCTAGCGGGAGGGACTATGAGCAGTTCTTC
CDR3aa: CASSFSSGRDYEQFF

d_gene: .
j_gene: TRBJ1-1
abundance: many
v_gene: TRBV20-1
CDR3nt: TGCAGTGCTAGAGACCCGTCTCGGTGGAGGGACACTGAAGCTTTCTTT
CDR3aa: CSARDPSRWRDTEAFF